This record looks at one TCR beta chain sequence and its context. This clonotype was counted only a few times. It has no known antigen specificity. No base qualities exist here, and no much larger clone lies one base off it. These data originate in a study of T cells after yellow fever vaccination (dated by TCRdb to about 2019). Broadly, across the study: The SMART-Seq v4 Ultra Low Input RNA kit was used to prepare libraries from fractions with low cell numbers. The cohort comprised two healthy male donors, one aged 18 to 30 and one aged 30 to 39 years. To follow T-cell clones before and after primary and booster YFV17D yellow fever vaccination, bulk TCR alpha and beta repertoires were sequenced over time. Blood samples were taken at several timepoints before and after primary and secondary immunization, and bulk PBMC replicates and cell subsets were isolated. The full study reports these points: A small share of clonotypes occurred in both CD4 and CD8 compartments, likely arising from convergent recombination. Because abundant contaminating clonotypes from the bulk population could be contained in FACS-sorted repertoires, computational filtering was required. The secondary T-cell response was weaker than the primary response but faster, peaking on day 5 instead of day 15. After the booster, most clones that had expanded after primary vaccination were detected again (about 97% of CD4 and 88% of CD8), suggesting broad maintenance of memory. Only two donors were included in the study, so the extent to which the findings can be generalized is limited.

In the paper's terms, the treatment or condition label means: live attenuated yellow fever vaccine strain. At each blood-draw timepoint, two biological replicates of bulk PBMCs were obtained. PBMCs were isolated from peripheral blood using a standard Ficoll-Paque protocol. TriZol was used to extract RNA from bulk PBMCs, CD4 and CD8 fractions, and dextramer-positive and dextramer-negative fractions. CDR1 and CDR2 (MNHNS, SASEGT) derive from the germline V gene. V lost 6 bases and J lost 0 bases; the stretch between them is 8 bases long. The CDR3 has 13 amino acids, counting the end cysteine and phenylalanine. Here the CDR3 DNA is all that survives: 39 bases in frame from base 1. TCR cDNA was synthesized by 5'RACE template switching, which introduced a universal primer site and unique molecular identifiers. Priming of cDNA synthesis was performed from both the TCR alpha and TCR beta constant segments. Library amplification used two PCR steps, and the second PCR step added sample barcodes and sequencing adapters. Sequencing of libraries was done on Illumina HiSeq 2500 (2x100 bp) or NovaSeq (2x150 bp). The paper's processing steps were these. Demultiplexing of reads and collapsing into UMI consensus sequences were performed with MIGEC, and V(D)J alignment was carried out with MiXCR. Using edgeR on replicate PBMC samples, clonotypes were called vaccine-responding if FDR was below 0.01 and the log2 fold change was above 5 up to day 15. Each bulk clonotype received a CD4 or CD8 identity based on whether the sequenced CD4 or CD8 repertoire contained that clonotype at higher abundance. The public sequencing data were trimmed at Q25 with fastp and processed into clonotypes with MiXCR by TCRdb, which kept only in-frame beta chains. Rows matching on CDR3 protein sequence are summarized as one entry with the most common DNA and genes. TCRdb assigned the V and J calls; the authors' analysis was not used. Within this sample are about 350,000 distinct CDR3 sequences, with 11% of them counted one time only. Around 19% of the sample lies in the top ten.

Recombination connected TRBV6-1 to TRBJ1-1, with the D gene not confidently named. The clonotype comes from a man younger than 30 who received the YFV17D yellow fever vaccine. Sequenced material: PBMCs, taken on the day of the first yellow fever vaccination. The sequenced DNA: TGTGCCAGCAGACAGCTCATGAACACTGAAGCTTTCTTT. Translated, it gives CASRQLMNTEAFF.